Listed below are T cell receptor beta chains from one sample, sequenced in a study of blood T cell repertoires in COVID-19. Profiled with immunoSEQ multiplex PCR; TCRdb holds only in-frame clones, not every one. The repertoire includes about 77,000 clones, 80% of them detected once, and roughly 4.8% sits in the top ten. Sequenced material: peripheral blood. The origin of the receptors is a woman in her seventies with acute or convalescent COVID-19. Each CDR3 is given with its conserved first and last residue. D genes are given only for firm matches. Clone size, where shown, is once, few, many, or a class for clones that have expanded.

NA	NA	TRBV6-5	TRBJ2-3	TGTGCCAGCAGACGAGGGTCGAATACGCAGTATTTT	CASRRGSNTQYF
few	NA	TRBV7-8	TRBJ1-6	TGTGCCAGCAGATTGGAGGTTCGGTCACCCCTCCACTTT	CASRLEVRSPLHF
NA	NA	TRBV5-1	TRBJ2-6	TGCGCCAGCAGCCCCGAAGCAGGCGCTGGGGCCAACGTCCTGACTTTC	CASSPEAGAGANVLTF
NA	NA	TRBV7-9	TRBJ1-3	TGTGCCAGCAGCTTGACAGATCATCACGGAAACACCATATATTTT	CASSLTDHHGNTIYF
NA	TRBD2	TRBV5-5	TRBJ2-3	TGTGCCAGCCGCCGGCTGAGCGGGGGGGGAACAGATACGCAGTATTTT	CASRRLSGGGTDTQYF
NA	NA	TRBV4-1	TRBJ1-1	TGCGCCAGCAGCCAAGGGCAGGGGAACACTGAAGCTTTCTTT	CASSQGQGNTEAFF
NA	NA	TRBV21-1	TRBJ2-7	TGTGCCAACCCAATAGCGGGGGGGCCCCACGAGCAGTACTTC	CANPIAGGPHEQYF
NA	TRBD1	TRBV10-3	TRBJ1-2	TGTGCCATCAGTGAGCCCGGACAGGGGAAGTGGTACTATGGCTACACCTTC	CAISEPGQGKWYYGYTF
NA	NA	TRBV6-5	TRBJ1-5	TGTGCCAGCAGTCCAAGAAGGGGGATAATTCAGCCCCAGCATTTT	CASSPRRGIIQPQHF
few	TRBD1	TRBV5-8	TRBJ1-6	TGTGCCAGCAGCCAAAGGGGGCGTTCACCCCTCCACTTT	CASSQRGRSPLHF
NA	NA	TRBV6-1	TRBJ1-2	TGTGCCAGCAGTGAAATTACGGGGAGAGCTAACTATGGCTACACCTTC	CASSEITGRANYGYTF
NA	NA	TRBV7-9	TRBJ2-2	TGTGCCAGCAGCGCCGCTACCGTCACCGGGGAGCTGTTTTTT	CASSAATVTGELFF
NA	TRBD1	TRBV19	TRBJ1-1	TGTGCCAGTAGGGACAGGGCGGGGAACACTGAAGCTTTCTTT	CASRDRAGNTEAFF
NA	NA	TRBV14	TRBJ2-6	TGTGCCAGCAGCCAAGAAGGCGTACCCTCGGGTCTGAGGGCCAACGTCCTGACTTTC	CASSQEGVPSGLRANVLTF